These 14 T cell receptor beta chains came from one sample sequenced in a study of sequential checkpoint blockade in melanoma. Treatment here: randomized to nivolumab then ipilimumab (arm A) or the reverse (arm B). TCRdb's table, derived via immunoSEQ multiplex PCR, lists solely in-frame clones and lacks some. The sample has approximately 6,000 clones, roughly 36% seen once. Sequencing was performed on tumor tissue (inferred from file names), taken from a patient given nivolumab and ipilimumab in sequence. All receptors derive from a human donor with melanoma.

The CDR3 DNA reads TGCGCCAGCAGTCTGTTCTGGGGAAGGGGGGTTTACAATGAGCAGTTCTTC. Its protein product is CASSLFWGRGVYNEQFF. The V call is TRBV23-1, the J call TRBJ2-1; TRBD1 or TRBD2 may be the D gene (6 bases each). TRBV23-1 is an open reading frame whose function is uncertain. Trimming stripped 4 bases from V and 4 bases from J, with 20 bases between. The CDR3 consists of 17 residues.

This chain links TRBV16 with TRBJ2-7; D uncertain. The V end lost 3 bases, the J end lost 0 bases, and 3 bases lay between the germline ends. The CDR3 has 12 amino acids. The germline V gene encodes CDR1 KGHSY and CDR2 FQNENV. CDR3 loop: CASSQISYEQYF. As DNA, the CDR3 is TGTGCCAGCAGCCAGATCTCCTACGAGCAGTACTTC.

By sample share, this clone is medium-sized. The rearrangement joins TRBV11-3 to TRBJ2-1; D uncertain. Germline CDR1 reads SGHNT; CDR2 reads YENEEA. Between the trimmed V and J ends, which lost 2 bases and 8 bases, there was a span of 19 bases. This CDR3 is built from 16 residues. The CDR3 nucleotides are TGTGCCAGCAGCTTATCAGCGTCCCCGACTGGGGATGAGCAGTTCTTC. Protein sequence: CASSLSASPTGDEQFF.

This chain joins TRBV18 and TRBJ1-1, with 8 bases fitting TRBD1. Germline lookup yields CDR1 KGHSH and CDR2 LQKENI. The length of the CDR3 is 15 residues. Trimming at V came to 2 bases and at J to 4 bases, leaving 6 bases not matched to a gene. As DNA, the CDR3 is TGTGCCAGCTCACCAGAGACAGGGGTGGTCACTGAAGCTTTCTTT. Translation gives CASSPETGVVTEAFF.

V and J are TRBV29-1 and TRBJ2-7; 7 bases agree with TRBD2. J gave up 4 bases and V 6 bases, and 9 bases lay outside the gene matches. Germline CDR1 reads SQVTM; CDR2 reads ANQGSEA. The length of the CDR3 is 13 residues. CDR3 region: CSVRTSARYEQYF. The CDR3 DNA reads TGCAGCGTACGGACTAGTGCGCGTTACGAGCAGTACTTC.

The chain links TRBV15 to TRBJ1-3; TRBD1 is a possible D gene (5 bases). The V and J ends lost 3 bases and 3 bases respectively, with 15 bases between them. The CDR3 runs 16 residues. Germline V gene data show CDR1 as LNHNV and CDR2 as YYDKDF (reference sequence). The CDR3 coding sequence is TGTGCCACCAGCAGCCGCCAGGGCGGGGTTGGAAACACCATATATTTT. Residues: CATSSRQGGVGNTIYF.

This chain joins TRBV30 and TRBJ1-2; TRBD1 is a possible D gene (5 bases). In germline, CDR1 is GTSNPN, CDR2 SVGIG (reference sequence). The CDR3 runs to 13 residues. With 2 bases removed from V and 4 bases from J, the gap between germline ends came to 11 bases. CDR3 DNA sequence: TGTGCCTGGAGTTCCCGGGACCCCTATGGCTACACCTTC. This translates into CAWSSRDPYGYTF.

The sample holds one count of this clone. The chain couples TRBV29-1 to TRBJ1-1; 7 bases agree with TRBD1. CDR1 is SQVTM and CDR2 is ANQGSEA in the germline V gene. J lost 0 bases, V lost 6 bases, and 4 bases had no gene match. This CDR3 region has 13 residues. This chain's CDR3 is CSVGTAMNTEAFF. The CDR3 nucleotides are TGCAGCGTCGGGACAGCCATGAACACTGAAGCTTTCTTT.

This chain links TRBV25-1 with TRBJ2-2; the match to TRBD2 covers 9 bases. After removal of 6 bases from V and 6 bases from J, the junction contained 11 bases not matched to a gene. CDR3 size: 16 residues. The germline CDR1 and CDR2 sequences are MGHDK and SYGVNS. DNA of the CDR3: TGTGCCAGCAGCGCAATAGCGGGAGTGTCCTCCGGGGAGCTGTTTTTT. This encodes CASSAIAGVSSGELFF.

This clone was observed a handful of times. The V and J genes are TRBV11-3 and TRBJ1-2, with 10 bases fitting TRBD1. The CDR3 is 16 amino acids. V trimming: 3 bases; J trimming: 3 bases; junction bases outside the gene matches: 7. CDR1 is SGHNT, CDR2 YENEEA, per germline. CDR3 loop: CASSLAGTGAYYGYTF. CDR3 DNA: TGTGCCAGCAGCTTGGCTGGGACAGGGGCCTACTATGGCTACACCTTC. Full variable domain (outside the CDR3, taken from reference TRBV11-3 and TRBJ1-2): EAGVVQSPRYKIIEKKQPVAFWCNPISGHNTLYWYLQNLGQGPELLIRYENEEAVDDSQLPKDRFSAERLKGVDSTLKIQPAELGDSAVYLCASSLAGTGAYYGYTFGSGTRLTVV.

The rearrangement joins TRBV9 to TRBJ1-1; maybe TRBD1 (6 bases). Germline V CDR1 and CDR2: SGDLS, YYNGEE. Trimming took 5 bases from V and 5 from J, leaving 10 bases between them. The CDR3 is 12 amino acids. The chain's CDR3 is CASSERGTEAFF. DNA of the CDR3: TGTGCCAGCAGTGAGAGGGGGACTGAAGCTTTCTTT.

Within the sample, this clone is medium-sized. V gene TRBV6-8 combines with J gene TRBJ2-2; 7 nucleotides line up with TRBD1. The CDR3 loop spans 16 amino acids. Germline trimming cut 6 bases from V and 6 bases from J; bases unmatched to any gene: 13. Germline CDR1 and CDR2: MNHGY and SAAAGT. CDR3 amino acids: CASRKPRQGRAGELFF. The CDR3 bases are TGTGCCAGCAGAAAACCCCGACAGGGTCGGGCCGGGGAGCTGTTTTTT.

As to this clone: Compared with germline, one end of the junction differs, possibly owing to a read error. This chain's CDR3 is CASSLAAATNEKLFF. Here the CDR3 DNA reads TGTGCCAGCAGCTTAGCCGCAGCAACTAATGAAAAACTGTTTTTT. This chain connects TRBV15 to TRBJ1-4; the D is unclear. Germline V gene data show CDR1 as LNHNV and CDR2 as YYDKDF (reference sequence). This CDR3 spans 15 amino acids.

The chain joins TRBV19 to TRBJ1-2, with D possibly matching TRBD1 (5 bases). CDR1 and CDR2 (germline): LNHDA, SQIVND (reference sequence). Trimming took 8 bases from V and 2 from J, leaving 18 bases between them. The CDR3 runs 15 residues. CDR3 residues: CASGSGLARNYGYTF. In DNA form, the CDR3 reads TGTGCCAGTGGTTCAGGGCTTGCTCGGAACTATGGCTACACCTTC. The variable domain in full, completed from reference TRBV19 and TRBJ1-2, reads DGGITQSPKYLFRKEGQNVTLSCEQNLNHDAMYWYRQDPGQGLRLIYYSQIVNDFQKGDIAEGYSVSREKKESFPLTVTSAQKNPTAFYLCASGSGLARNYGYTFGSGTRLTVV.